This TCR beta chain is from a study of blood T cells in healthy people across ages. CDR3 size: 13 residues. CDR1 is DFQATT, CDR2 SNEGSKA, per germline (reference sequence). Trimming took off 4 bases at V and 6 bases at J, with 13 bases between the two ends. A second PCR of roughly 6 to 12 cycles used a sample-barcoded 5' primer and a J-beta primer mix. Via MiXCR, TCRdb re-called the 5' RACE reads, giving one row per CDR3 protein. The sample contains about 630,000 distinct CDR3 sequences, around a fifth of which appear only once. Whenever a sample was processed, at least 6 million PBMCs were isolated. This TCR was sampled from an older man in good health. The sample was blood. The chain couples TRBV20-1 to TRBJ2-1; D is perhaps TRBD2 (6 bases). CDR3: CSAKPSAANEQFF. The CDR3 nucleotides are TGCAGTGCTAAGCCTAGCGCCGCCAATGAGCAGTTCTTC.